This T cell receptor beta chain was sequenced for a study of CD8 T cells in Susac syndrome. TCR beta from blood CD8+ and CD4+ T cells was sequenced. The V gene's germline CDR1 is MNHEY and CDR2 SMNVEV (reference sequence). With 4 bases clipped from V and 3 bases from J, the junction kept 6 bases outside the gene matches. The CDR3 sequence is 16 residues long. With random hexamers, reverse transcription was performed on roughly 0.5 to 1 ug of RNA. It was immunoSEQ multiplex PCR that amplified TCR beta CDR3 across 54 Vbeta and 13 Jbeta. TCRdb analysed the immunoSEQ multiplex PCR reads with MiXCR anew, one entry per CDR3 protein. The data contain 180,000 or so distinct CDR3 sequences, about 95% of them seen just once; the ten biggest clones take up approximately 0.093%. This clonotype appeared once.

This receptor was obtained from a human donor with multiple sclerosis. The chain recombines TRBV27 with TRBJ2-1, with 10 bases identical to TRBD2. The sequencing sample was made of CD4+ T cells from PBMCs. The CDR3: CASSSSSGGVYNEQFF. In DNA form, the CDR3 reads TGTGCCAGCAGTTCATCTAGCGGGGGAGTCTACAATGAGCAGTTCTTC.